Each of the 5 T cell receptor beta chains below was sequenced from the same sample in a study of Graves' ophthalmopathy and Graves' hyperthyroidism. CDR3 regions of TCR beta were amplified from RNA transcripts. After a first-round RT-PCR with HTBI primers, a second-round multiplex PCR was run. TCRdb independently ran MiXCR on the multiplex PCR reads; one entry per CDR3 protein. Of a few hundred thousand distinct CDR3 sequences in the sample, just under 40% were seen once. Sequencing input: peripheral blood or thyroid tissue (not recorded which). The receptors shown here come from an adult man with Graves' hyperthyroidism.

This clonotype was counted between two and nine times. The V call is TRBV27, the J call TRBJ2-5; 11 bases are a match to TRBD2. This CDR3 contains 13 residues. Germline V gene sequence: CDR1 MNHEY, CDR2 SMNVEV (reference sequence). J was trimmed by 4 bases and V by 5 bases; bases with no gene match: 0. The CDR3 region has the DNA TGTGCCAGCAGTGGACTAGCGGGAGAGACCCAGTACTTC. Its translation: CASSGLAGETQYF.

A word on this clonotype: This may be a read error: a much more frequent sequence differs by one nucleotide. The J gene is TRBJ2-7, the V gene TRBV6-5; D is ambiguous. With 11 bases removed from V and 1 base from J, the gap between germline ends came to 15 bases. The CDR3 runs 13 residues. CDR1 and CDR2 (germline): MNHEY, SVGAGI. CDR3 residues: CAGINSESYEQYF. The CDR3 region has the DNA TGTGCCGGCATCAACTCGGAGTCCTACGAGCAGTACTTC.

The J gene is TRBJ2-7, the V gene TRBV7-3, with 7 positions matching TRBD2. The CDR3 is 15 residues long. With V trimmed by 1 base and J by 4 bases, 7 bases remained unmatched. Germline V gene sequence: CDR1 SGHTA, CDR2 FQGTGA. The CDR3 nucleotides read TGTGCCAGCAGCTTAAGTGGCGGGAGTCGGTACGAGCAGTACTTC. Its protein product is CASSLSGGSRYEQYF.

This clonotype was counted at least ten times. DNA for the CDR3: TGTGCCAGCAACCGGATGAGTGGTGAAGCTTTCTTT. This sequence encodes CASNRMSGEAFF. The rearrangement uses TRBV25-1 and TRBJ1-1; D remains unclear. Trimming removed 7 bases at V and 7 bases at J, with 13 bases between. Germline CDR1 and CDR2: MGHDK and SYGVNS. The CDR3 length is 12 residues.

The gene calls are TRBV19 and TRBJ2-2, with 7 bases lining up with TRBD2. V shed 1 base, J shed 3 bases, and the junction held 8 bases outside the gene matches. This CDR3 comprises 17 residues. Looked up from germline, CDR1 is LNHDA and CDR2 is SQIVND (reference sequence). The CDR3: CASSIGSRRGYTGELFF. As DNA, the CDR3 is TGTGCCAGTAGTATAGGTTCGCGGCGGGGGTACACCGGGGAGCTGTTTTTT.